This T cell receptor (beta chain) appears in the sequencing data of a study of T cells after somatic rescue of genetic block. The method was immunoSEQ multiplex PCR; TCRdb's version includes in-frame clones alone and lacks a portion of them. The sample has over 55,000 clones, about 92% seen once. Germline V gene sequence: CDR1 MNHEY, CDR2 SMNVEV (reference sequence). CDR3 length: 16 residues. V gave up 5 bases and J gave up 1 base; unmatched junction bases: 9. This clone was counted only a few times. The chain joins TRBV27 to TRBJ1-1; 8 bases fit TRBD1. Sequencing was carried out using peripheral blood mononuclear cells (PBMCs). This clonotype was sampled from a man aged 35-49 years. Here the CDR3 reads CASSPGAGTGNTEAFF. The CDR3 nucleotides read TGTGCCAGCAGTCCTGGGGCCGGGACAGGGAACACTGAAGCTTTCTTT.